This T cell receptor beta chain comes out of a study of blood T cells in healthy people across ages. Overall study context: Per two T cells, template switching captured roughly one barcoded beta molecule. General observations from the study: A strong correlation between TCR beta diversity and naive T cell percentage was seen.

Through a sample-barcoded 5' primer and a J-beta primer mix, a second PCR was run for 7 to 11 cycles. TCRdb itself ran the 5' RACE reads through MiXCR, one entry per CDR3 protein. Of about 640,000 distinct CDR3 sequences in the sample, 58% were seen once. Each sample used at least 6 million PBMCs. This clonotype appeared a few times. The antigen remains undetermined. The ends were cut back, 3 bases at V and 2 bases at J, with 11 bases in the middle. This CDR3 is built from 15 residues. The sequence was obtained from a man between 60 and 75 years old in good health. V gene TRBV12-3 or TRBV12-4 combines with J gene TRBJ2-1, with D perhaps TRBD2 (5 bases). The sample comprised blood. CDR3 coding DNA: TGTGCCAGCAGTTTGTGGAGGAGTCCCTACAATGAGCAGTTCTTC. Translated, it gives CASSLWRSPYNEQFF.